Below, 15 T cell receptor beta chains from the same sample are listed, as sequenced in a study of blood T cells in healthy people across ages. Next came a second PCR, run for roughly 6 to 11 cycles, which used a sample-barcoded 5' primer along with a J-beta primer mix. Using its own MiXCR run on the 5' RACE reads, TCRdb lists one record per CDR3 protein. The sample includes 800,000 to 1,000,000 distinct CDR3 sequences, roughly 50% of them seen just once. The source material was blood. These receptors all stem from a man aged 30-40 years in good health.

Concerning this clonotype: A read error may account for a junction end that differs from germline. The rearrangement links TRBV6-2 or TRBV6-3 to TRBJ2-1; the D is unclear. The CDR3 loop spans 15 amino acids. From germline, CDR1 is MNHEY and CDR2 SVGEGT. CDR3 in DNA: TGTGCCGGCAGTTACCAACCCCTTATAGGCAATGAGCAGTTCTTC. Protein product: CAGSYQPLIGNEQFF.

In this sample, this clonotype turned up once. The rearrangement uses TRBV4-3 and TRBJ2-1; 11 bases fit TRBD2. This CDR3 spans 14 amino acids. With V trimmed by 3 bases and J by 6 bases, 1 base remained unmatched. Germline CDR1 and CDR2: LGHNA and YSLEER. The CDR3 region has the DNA TGCGCCAGCAGCCATGGGACTAGCGGCAATGAGCAGTTCTTC. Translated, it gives CASSHGTSGNEQFF.

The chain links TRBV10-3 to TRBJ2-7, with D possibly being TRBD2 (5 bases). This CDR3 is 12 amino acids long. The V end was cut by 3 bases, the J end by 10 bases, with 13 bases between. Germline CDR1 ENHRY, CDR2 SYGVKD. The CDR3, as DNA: TGTGCCATCAGTGAACCTAGCCGGCCCCAGTACTTC. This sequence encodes CAISEPSRPQYF.

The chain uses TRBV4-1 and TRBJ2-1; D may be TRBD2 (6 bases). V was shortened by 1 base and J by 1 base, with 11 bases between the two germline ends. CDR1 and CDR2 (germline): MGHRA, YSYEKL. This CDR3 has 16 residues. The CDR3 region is CASSQVRGGSYNEQFF. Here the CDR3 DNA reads TGCGCCAGCAGCCAAGTACGTGGGGGGTCCTACAATGAGCAGTTCTTC.

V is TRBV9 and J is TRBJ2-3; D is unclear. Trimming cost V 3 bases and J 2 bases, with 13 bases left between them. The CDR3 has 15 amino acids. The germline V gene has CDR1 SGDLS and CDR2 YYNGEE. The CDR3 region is CASSAISGHTDTQYF. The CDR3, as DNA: TGTGCCAGCAGCGCGATCTCGGGCCACACAGATACGCAGTATTTT.

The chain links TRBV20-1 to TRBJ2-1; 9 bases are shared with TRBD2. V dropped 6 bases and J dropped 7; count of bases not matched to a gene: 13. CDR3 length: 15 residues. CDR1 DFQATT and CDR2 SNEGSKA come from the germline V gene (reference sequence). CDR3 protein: CSAPAGGRAGNEQFF. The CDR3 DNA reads TGCAGTGCCCCGGCGGGCGGGAGGGCCGGAAATGAGCAGTTCTTC.

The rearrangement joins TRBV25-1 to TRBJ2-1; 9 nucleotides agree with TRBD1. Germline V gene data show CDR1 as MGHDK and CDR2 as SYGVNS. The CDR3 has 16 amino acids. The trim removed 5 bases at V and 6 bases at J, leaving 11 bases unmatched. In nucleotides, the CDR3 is TGTGCCAGCAGTCCATTTGGGGACAGGGCTTCCAATGAGCAGTTCTTC. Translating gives CASSPFGDRASNEQFF. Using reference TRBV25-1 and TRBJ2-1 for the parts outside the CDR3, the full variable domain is EADIYQTPRYLVIGTGKKITLECSQTMGHDKMYWYQQDPGMELHLIHYSYGVNSTEKGDLSSESTVSRIRTEHFPLTLESARPSHTSQYLCASSPFGDRASNEQFFGPGTRLTVL.

For the CDR3, the DNA is TGTGCCAGCAGTACCGGGGTAGCGGGATATAACACCGGGGAGCTGTTTTTT. This codes for CASSTGVAGYNTGELFF. This chain connects TRBV2 to TRBJ2-2; 8 positions agree with TRBD2. Germline lookup yields CDR1 SNHLY and CDR2 FYNNEI. This CDR3 is built from 17 residues. Unmatched junction bases numbered 10, after V lost 5 bases and J lost 2 bases. The variable domain in full, completed from reference TRBV2 and TRBJ2-2, reads EPEVTQTPSHQVTQMGQEVILRCVPISNHLYFYWYRQILGQKVEFLVSFYNNEISEKSEIFDDQFSVERPDGSNFTLKIRSTKLEDSAMYFCASSTGVAGYNTGELFFGEGSRLTVL.

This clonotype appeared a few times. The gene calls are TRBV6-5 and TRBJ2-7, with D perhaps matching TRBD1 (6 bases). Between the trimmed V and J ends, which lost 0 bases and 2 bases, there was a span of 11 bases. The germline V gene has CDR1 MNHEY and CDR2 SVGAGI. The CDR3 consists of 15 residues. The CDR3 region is CASSYSHRAPYEQYF. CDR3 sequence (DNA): TGTGCCAGCAGTTACTCCCACAGGGCACCCTACGAGCAGTACTTC.

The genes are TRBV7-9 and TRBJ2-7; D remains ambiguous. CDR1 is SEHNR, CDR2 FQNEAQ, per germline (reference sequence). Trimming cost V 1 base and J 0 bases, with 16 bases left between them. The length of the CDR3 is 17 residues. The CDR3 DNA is TGTGCCAGCAGCTTAGTGGTAGGGAAATTCCTCTCCTACGAGCAGTACTTC. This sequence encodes CASSLVVGKFLSYEQYF.

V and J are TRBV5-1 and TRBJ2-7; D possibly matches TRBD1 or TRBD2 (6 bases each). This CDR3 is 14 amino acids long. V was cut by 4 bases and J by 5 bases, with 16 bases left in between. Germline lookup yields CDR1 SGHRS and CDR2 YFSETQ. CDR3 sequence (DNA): TGCGCCAGCAGCCTGTGGGGGGCTCGGGACGAGCAGTACTTC. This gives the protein CASSLWGARDEQYF.

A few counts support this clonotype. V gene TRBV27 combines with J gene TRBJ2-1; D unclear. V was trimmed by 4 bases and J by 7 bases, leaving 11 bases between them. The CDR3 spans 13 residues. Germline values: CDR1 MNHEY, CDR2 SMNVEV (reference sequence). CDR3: CASSCFPGNEQFF. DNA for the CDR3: TGTGCCAGCAGTTGTTTTCCCGGTAATGAGCAGTTCTTC.

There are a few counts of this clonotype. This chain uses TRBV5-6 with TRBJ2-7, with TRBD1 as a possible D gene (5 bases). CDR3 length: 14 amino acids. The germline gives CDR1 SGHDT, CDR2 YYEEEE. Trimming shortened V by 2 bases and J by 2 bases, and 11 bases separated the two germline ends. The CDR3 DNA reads TGTGCCAGCAGCTTCCTACAGGTGCCCTACGAGCAGTACTTC. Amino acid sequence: CASSFLQVPYEQYF. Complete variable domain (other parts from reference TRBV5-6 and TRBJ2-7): DAGVTQSPTHLIKTRGQQVTLRCSPKSGHDTVSWYQQALGQGPQFIFQYYEEEERQRGNFPDRFSGHQFPNYSSELNVNALLLGDSALYLCASSFLQVPYEQYFGPGTRLTVT.

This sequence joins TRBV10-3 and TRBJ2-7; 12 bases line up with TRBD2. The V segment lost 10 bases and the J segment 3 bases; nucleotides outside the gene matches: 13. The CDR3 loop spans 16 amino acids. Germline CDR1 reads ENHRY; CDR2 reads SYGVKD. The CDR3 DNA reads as TGTGCCACCAGGGGACTAGCGGGCTTAAACGTCTACGAGCAGTACTTC. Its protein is CATRGLAGLNVYEQYF.

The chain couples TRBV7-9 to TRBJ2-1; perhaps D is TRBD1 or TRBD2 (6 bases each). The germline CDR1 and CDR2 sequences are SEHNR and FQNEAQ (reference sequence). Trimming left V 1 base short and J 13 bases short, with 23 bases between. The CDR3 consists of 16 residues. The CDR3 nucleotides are TGTGCCAGCAGCTTAGAGGGGGGCGCCTTGCAAGAGACCCAGTTCTTC. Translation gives CASSLEGGALQETQFF.